The 25 T cell receptor beta chains presented below share a single source sample, sequenced in a study of T cells in Graves' hyperthyroidism and ophthalmopathy. The TCR beta CDR3 regions underwent amplification using RNA transcripts as the source. First-round RT-PCR with HTBI primers amplified the TCR CDR3 region. TCRdb reanalysed the multiplex PCR reads using MiXCR and keeps one entry per CDR3 protein. This table has 450,000 to 650,000 distinct CDR3 sequences, around 14% appearing once. Sequencing used blood. These receptors all stem from a woman between 18 and 30 years old with Graves' ophthalmopathy.

The genes are TRBV29-1 and TRBJ1-1; 10 nucleotides agree with TRBD1. Germline V gene data show CDR1 as SQVTM and CDR2 as ANQGSEA. The V segment lost 7 bases and the J segment 7 bases; nucleotides outside the gene matches: 6. The CDR3 contains 12 residues. The CDR3 sequence: CSGIRDRGEAFF. In DNA form, the CDR3 reads TGCAGCGGAATCCGGGACAGGGGTGAAGCTTTCTTT. Drawing the rest from reference TRBV29-1 and TRBJ1-1, the complete variable domain is SAVISQKPSRDICQRGTSLTIQCQVDSQVTMMFWYRQQPGQSLTLIATANQGSEATYESGFVIDKFPISRPNLTFSTLTVSNMSPEDSSIYLCSGIRDRGEAFFGQGTRLTVV.

The table lists this clonotype with many counts. The CDR3: CASSFIAADRGLIQPQHF. The CDR3 DNA reads as TGTGCCAGCAGTTTTATAGCCGCGGACAGGGGGCTCATTCAGCCCCAGCATTTT. The chain couples TRBV28 to TRBJ1-5; 11 positions agree with TRBD1. The germline V gene encodes CDR1 MDHEN and CDR2 SYDVKM. The CDR3 extends over 18 amino acids. Trimming cost V 3 bases and J 6 bases; bases outside gene matches: 13.

Many counts were recorded for this clonotype. The chain carries TRBV6-2 or TRBV6-3 and TRBJ2-7; TRBD1 or TRBD2 may be the D gene (5 bases each). The V gene's germline CDR1 is MNHEY and CDR2 SVGEGT. This CDR3 spans 14 amino acids. V lost 6 bases to trimming and J lost 2 bases, with 14 bases between them. The chain's CDR3 is CASRDPGTAYEQYF. CDR3 nucleotide sequence: TGTGCCAGCAGAGACCCCGGGACGGCCTACGAGCAGTACTTC.

This clonotype occurred a few times. The chain recombines TRBV30 with TRBJ1-3; D gene uncertain. Looked up from germline, CDR1 is GTSNPN and CDR2 is SVGIG (reference sequence). Deletions cut 0 bases from V and 4 bases from J, with 4 bases between. CDR3 size: 12 residues. CDR3: CAWSVRGNTIYF. The CDR3 nucleotides read TGTGCCTGGAGTGTAAGGGGAAACACCATATATTTT.

This clonotype was observed many times. This CDR3 is CASSLSWTSAYEQYF. The CDR3 DNA reads as TGTGCCAGCAGTTTATCGTGGACTAGCGCCTACGAGCAGTACTTC. This chain links TRBV27 with TRBJ2-7, with 9 bases identical to TRBD2. After removal of 0 bases from V and 2 bases from J, the junction contained 2 bases not matched to a gene. CDR3 length: 15 residues. The germline CDR1 and CDR2 sequences are MNHEY and SMNVEV (reference sequence).

This clonotype was seen at least ten times. The CDR3 sequence is CASSSFSGSAYNEQFF. The CDR3 region has the DNA TGTGCCAGCAGCTCGTTTAGCGGGAGCGCCTACAATGAGCAGTTCTTC. The gene calls are TRBV7-2 and TRBJ2-1, with TRBD2 matching 9 bases. CDR1 is SGHTA and CDR2 is FQGNSA in the germline V gene. Germline trimming cut 4 bases from V and 2 bases from J; bases unmatched to any gene: 6. CDR3 length equals 16 residues.

This clonotype occurred many times. The chain joins TRBV7-2 to TRBJ2-7; D is ambiguous. Trimming took off 3 bases at V and 2 bases at J, with 8 bases between the two ends. This CDR3 has 13 residues. The germline V gene has CDR1 SGHTA and CDR2 FQGNSA. CDR3 DNA: TGTGCCAGCAGCTTGGGATGGCCCTACGAGCAGTACTTC. This gives the protein CASSLGWPYEQYF. Filled out from reference TRBV7-2 and TRBJ2-7, the complete variable domain reads GAGVSQSPSNKVTEKGKDVELRCDPISGHTALYWYRQSLGQGLEFLIYFQGNSAPDKSGLPSDRFSAERTGGSVSTLTIQRTQQEDSAVYLCASSLGWPYEQYFGPGTRLTVT.

This clonotype was detected only a few times. The chain uses TRBV29-1 and TRBJ1-1, with 9 bases matching TRBD1. V shed 4 bases, J shed 0 bases, and the junction held 3 bases outside the gene matches. CDR3 length: 14 residues. Per germline, CDR1 SQVTM and CDR2 ANQGSEA. CDR3 amino acids: CSVGWDRVNTEAFF. Written as DNA, the CDR3 is TGCAGCGTTGGGTGGGACAGGGTGAACACTGAAGCTTTCTTT.

This clonotype was picked up many times. The chain joins TRBV20-1 to TRBJ2-1, with 14 nucleotides matching TRBD2. Germline loops: CDR1 DFQATT, CDR2 SNEGSKA (reference sequence). Losses at the gene ends were 0 bases for V and 1 base for J; bases not matched to a gene: 8. CDR3 size: 19 residues. CDR3 sequence (DNA): TGCAGTGCTAGAGAACTGGGACTAGCGGGAGTTTTGTCCTACAATGAGCAGTTCTTC. Translating it yields CSARELGLAGVLSYNEQFF.

V is TRBV6-1 and J is TRBJ2-2; weak D call: TRBD1 (5 bases). Per the germline V gene, CDR1 is MNHNS and CDR2 is SASEGT. The germline V and J ends were trimmed by 9 bases and 4 bases, with 12 bases remaining between them. The CDR3 loop spans 13 amino acids. CDR3 in DNA: TGTGCCAGTACAGGTTGGGGCACCGGGGAGCTGTTTTTT. It specifies CASTGWGTGELFF.

This clonotype was seen more than once but under ten times. J is TRBJ2-7 and V is TRBV4-1; 8 bases are a match to TRBD2. This CDR3 comprises 16 residues. CDR1 and CDR2 from the germline V gene are MGHRA and YSYEKL. Losses at the gene ends were 0 bases for V and 4 bases for J; bases not matched to a gene: 8. The CDR3 DNA reads TGCGCCAGCAGCCAAGATTATCGGGAGGGCCTGTACGAGCAGTACTTC. Residues: CASSQDYREGLYEQYF.

This clonotype was observed at least ten times. J is TRBJ2-3 and V is TRBV7-2, with D possibly TRBD2 on 5 matching bases. This CDR3 has 15 amino acids. V lost 1 base and J lost 0, with 8 bases in between. Germline-derived CDR1 and CDR2 are SGHTA and FQGNSA. CDR3 sequence: CASSLVAKSTDTQYF. In DNA, the CDR3 is TGTGCCAGCAGCTTAGTAGCGAAAAGCACAGATACGCAGTATTTT.

This clonotype has ten or more counts. The chain is built from TRBV20-1 and TRBJ2-4, with 14 nucleotides matching TRBD2. From germline, CDR1 is DFQATT and CDR2 SNEGSKA (reference sequence). The CDR3 has 15 residues. V shed 6 bases, J shed 6 bases, and the junction held 7 bases outside the gene matches. The CDR3 DNA follows: TGCAGTGCAGGGACTAGCGGGAGTTCAGCAAACATTCAGTACTTC. Translating gives CSAGTSGSSANIQYF.

This clonotype was observed many times. The chain links TRBV13 to TRBJ2-4; 11 bases are shared with TRBD2. In germline, CDR1 is PRHDT, CDR2 FYEKMQ (reference sequence). The ends lost 3 bases at V and 7 bases at J; junction bases unmatched: 17. This CDR3 is 19 amino acids long. The CDR3 loop is CASSFRVPGLAVPWNIQYF. The CDR3 bases are TGTGCCAGCAGCTTCCGCGTCCCGGGACTAGCGGTTCCATGGAACATTCAGTACTTC.

The table lists this clonotype with a few counts. The genes are TRBV12-3 or TRBV12-4 and TRBJ1-3; D perhaps matches TRBD1 (6 bases). The CDR3 runs 19 residues. The germline V and J ends were trimmed by 5 bases and 0 bases, with 23 bases remaining between them. The CDR3 nucleotides are TGTGCCAGCAGTCCCTACGCTAGAACAGGGCCACACTCTGGAAACACCATATATTTT. Residues: CASSPYARTGPHSGNTIYF.

In its sample, this clonotype was seen many times. The chain carries TRBV27 and TRBJ2-7; D may match TRBD1 or TRBD2 (7 bases each). Trimming took 8 bases from V and 0 from J, leaving 14 bases between them. Germline loops: CDR1 MNHEY, CDR2 SMNVEV (reference sequence). The CDR3 totals 14 residues. This CDR3 is CASGEGASSYEQYF. CDR3 nucleotide sequence: TGTGCCAGCGGGGAGGGGGCGAGCTCCTACGAGCAGTACTTC.

This clonotype has just a few counts. A much larger clone is a single base away; this may be a read error. V is TRBV6-6 and J is TRBJ1-5; TRBD1 matches at 10 bases. The CDR3 is 15 residues long. From germline, CDR1 is MNHNY and CDR2 SVGAGI (reference sequence). V lost 2 bases and J lost 5; bases outside the gene matches: 3. For the CDR3, the DNA is TGTGCCAGCAGTTACGCCGGGACAGGGGATCAGCCCCAGCATTTT. Translation: CASSYAGTGDQPQHF.

This clonotype was seen at least ten times. This chain connects TRBV12-3 or TRBV12-4 to TRBJ1-2, with D maybe TRBD1 (6 bases). V lost 4 bases, J lost 5 bases, and 14 bases lay in between. The CDR3 is 14 amino acids. The CDR3 protein is CASSSTQGRYGYTF. The CDR3 DNA reads TGTGCCAGCAGTTCGACACAGGGTAGATATGGCTACACCTTC.

In its sample, this clonotype was seen a few times. The chain uses TRBV7-6 and TRBJ2-7; TRBD1 or TRBD2 may be the D gene (5 bases each). This CDR3 contains 14 residues. Trimming stripped 5 bases from V and 2 bases from J, with 13 bases between. The V gene's germline CDR1 is SGHVS and CDR2 FNYEAQ. Here the CDR3 DNA reads TGTGCCAGCAGCGCCCGGGACGGAGCCTACGAGCAGTACTTC. Its protein is CASSARDGAYEQYF.

This clonotype came up many times. The rearrangement joins TRBV18 to TRBJ1-2; D call uncertain. This CDR3 spans 16 amino acids. The germline CDR1 and CDR2 sequences are KGHSH and LQKENI. V was pared by 0 bases and J by 7 bases, with 18 bases between. CDR3 protein: CASSPPDTRHIGGYTF. DNA of the CDR3: TGTGCCAGCTCACCACCGGATACGCGGCATATCGGTGGCTACACCTTC.

This clonotype has just a few counts. The chain is built from TRBV20-1 and TRBJ1-5, with 7 positions matching TRBD1. V trimming: 1 base; J trimming: 2 bases; junction bases outside the gene matches: 5. CDR1 is DFQATT and CDR2 is SNEGSKA in the germline V gene (reference sequence). The CDR3 consists of 15 residues. The CDR3 is CSARAPTGGNQPQHF. The CDR3 nucleotides are TGCAGTGCTAGAGCACCTACAGGGGGCAATCAGCCCCAGCATTTT.

There are many counts of this clonotype. This chain links TRBV6-2 or TRBV6-3 with TRBJ2-1; TRBD1 matches 10 bases. The CDR3 is 16 amino acids. Trimming removed 7 bases from V and 9 bases from J; junction bases left unmatched: 15. Germline V gene sequence: CDR1 MNHEY, CDR2 SVGEGT. The DNA of the CDR3 is TGTGCCAGCATACCCCGGGACAGGGGTAGACGGGGTGAGCAGTTCTTC. It yields the protein CASIPRDRGRRGEQFF.

The chain is built from TRBV11-3 and TRBJ2-1; TRBD2 aligns across 9 bases. Germline CDR1 reads SGHNT; CDR2 reads YENEEA. V dropped 5 bases and J dropped 9; count of bases not matched to a gene: 5. The CDR3 contains 13 residues. The CDR3 region is CASSPGTSIEQFF. The CDR3 bases are TGTGCCAGCAGCCCCGGGACTAGCATTGAGCAGTTCTTC.

CDR3 coding DNA: TGTGCCAGCAGACTGACAACTAGCACGGGAGATACGCAGTATTTT. It specifies CASRLTTSTGDTQYF. This chain joins TRBV12-3 or TRBV12-4 and TRBJ2-3; maybe TRBD2 (6 bases). The length of the CDR3 is 15 residues. Trimming took off 6 bases at V and 5 bases at J, with 18 bases between the two ends.

The sample holds a few counts of this clonotype. The J gene is TRBJ1-2, the V gene TRBV27, with TRBD1 as a possible D gene (5 bases). The germline V and J ends were trimmed by 2 bases and 6 bases, with 19 bases remaining between them. Germline loops: CDR1 MNHEY, CDR2 SMNVEV (reference sequence). The CDR3 length is 16 residues. CDR3: CASSLPTQGSSDGYTF. The CDR3 nucleotides read TGTGCCAGCAGTTTACCCACCCAGGGATCCTCTGATGGCTACACCTTC.